The 25 T cell receptor beta chains below were found in one sample sequenced in a study of blood T cell dynamics during melanoma immunotherapy. Findings of the study overall: The most clonal sorted CD8+ subset, immune-effector cells, was closest to cell-free DNA CDR3 sequences.

For these receptors, no antigen is known. Regarding time point: pre-treatment baseline. Immune-effector memory T cells were defined as CD3+ CD4- CD8+ CD45RA- CD45RO-high CD27- CCR7-. Here immunoSEQ multiplex PCR was the method, and the copy in TCRdb shows in-frame clones only, minus some. The sample contains over a thousand clones, roughly four fifths of which appear only once. The sample in question was CD8+ T cells from blood, obtained from a patient treated with checkpoint blockade. Every receptor here comes from a human donor with melanoma.

Only a few counts were recorded for this clone. CDR3 nucleotides: TGTGCCAGCAGGGGGCCTGGGGAGCTGTTTTTT. Translation: CASRGPGELFF. This rearrangement joins TRBV27 to TRBJ2-2, with a tentative D call TRBD1 (5 bases). CDR3 size: 11 residues. V lost 6 bases, J lost 8 bases, and 7 bases lay in between. The germline V gene encodes CDR1 MNHEY and CDR2 SMNVEV (reference sequence).

This clone came up a few times. The chain combines TRBV4-1 with TRBJ1-2, with D unresolved. The CDR3 sequence is 15 residues long. The V end was cut by 4 bases, the J end by 1 base, with 13 bases between. In germline, CDR1 is MGHRA, CDR2 YSYEKL. In DNA, the CDR3 is TGCGCCAGCAGCCTCGCCGAAACAGTTAACTATGGCTACACCTTC. It specifies CASSLAETVNYGYTF.

The chain recombines TRBV29-1 with TRBJ2-2, with 9 bases identical to TRBD2. The CDR3 loop spans 16 amino acids. V was clipped by 3 bases and J by 0 bases; unmatched bases: 5. The germline gives CDR1 SQVTM, CDR2 ANQGSEA. CDR3 loop: CSVEGLADANTGELFF. In DNA, the CDR3 is TGCAGCGTTGAGGGACTAGCCGACGCGAACACCGGGGAGCTGTTTTTT.

This clone was observed a single time. In nucleotides, the CDR3 is TGCGCCAGCAGCTTCGGGGTAGGGGAGAACACTGAAGCTTTCTTT. It yields the protein CASSFGVGENTEAFF. The chain couples TRBV5-1 to TRBJ1-1, with D perhaps matching TRBD1 (5 bases). Germline lookup yields CDR1 SGHRS and CDR2 YFSETQ. Trimming left V 2 bases short and J 1 base short, with 12 bases between. The CDR3 length is 15 residues.

This clone appeared a single time. The chain has TRBV6-5 and TRBJ2-2, with D perhaps TRBD1 or TRBD2 (6 bases each). The CDR3 runs to 15 residues. Germline V gene lookup returns CDR1 MNHEY and CDR2 SVGAGI. Trimming took off 6 bases at V and 0 bases at J, with 11 bases between the two ends. The chain's CDR3 is CASRTGAANTGELFF. The CDR3 DNA reads as TGTGCCAGCAGGACGGGGGCCGCGAACACCGGGGAGCTGTTTTTT.

The chain combines TRBV9 with TRBJ2-2; D possibly uses TRBD1 or TRBD2 (5 bases each). This CDR3 comprises 16 residues. Between the trimmed V and J ends, which lost 1 base and 0 bases, there was a span of 10 bases. CDR1 and CDR2 (germline): SGDLS, YYNGEE. DNA for the CDR3: TGTGCCAGCAGCGTACAGTGGGACGCGAACACCGGGGAGCTGTTTTTT. Translation: CASSVQWDANTGELFF.

The CDR3 protein is CASTADWSSQTQYF. The CDR3 DNA follows: TGTGCCAGCACCGCGGACTGGTCCTCTCAGACCCAGTACTTC. V and J are TRBV6-5 and TRBJ2-5; a weak D match, TRBD2 (5 bases). The V end lost 7 bases, the J end lost 6 bases, and 18 bases lay between the germline ends. The germline V gene has CDR1 MNHEY and CDR2 SVGAGI. This CDR3 has 14 residues.

The chain uses TRBV4-1 and TRBJ1-2; D not certain. The V gene's germline CDR1 is MGHRA and CDR2 YSYEKL. V was cut by 4 bases and J by 8 bases, with 17 bases left in between. This CDR3 has 14 residues. The CDR3 is CASSPPNLAGGYTF. DNA of the CDR3: TGCGCCAGCAGCCCTCCAAACTTGGCTGGGGGCTACACCTTC.

Remarks on this clone: The junction departs from the called germline gene at one end, perhaps through a read error. This chain links TRBV28 with TRBJ2-1, with a tentative D call TRBD2 (7 bases). The germline gives CDR1 MDHEN, CDR2 SYDVKM. The CDR3 contains 11 residues. CDR3 region: CASSLGGAYIF. The CDR3 bases are TGTGCCAGCAGTTTAGGGGGGGCTTATATCTTC.

The rearrangement uses TRBV11-1 and TRBJ2-7; D is possibly TRBD1 or TRBD2 (5 bases each). Deletions cut 5 bases from V and 6 bases from J, with 23 bases between. The CDR3 runs to 16 residues. In germline, CDR1 is SGHAT, CDR2 FQDESV (reference sequence). CDR3 in DNA: TGTGCCAGCAGCCGCCAAAGGGGACCGATTGAGGGCGAGCAGTACTTC. Its protein product is CASSRQRGPIEGEQYF.

The chain combines TRBV19 with TRBJ2-1, with D possibly being TRBD1 or TRBD2 (5 bases each). This CDR3 is 14 amino acids long. Trimming pared 3 bases from V and 5 bases from J, leaving 11 bases between. In germline, CDR1 is LNHDA, CDR2 SQIVND (reference sequence). CDR3 DNA: TGTGCCAGTAGTATGAGGGACGGAGACAATGAGCAGTTCTTC. It encodes CASSMRDGDNEQFF.

V and J are TRBV19 and TRBJ1-3, with unresolved D. Germline V gene data show CDR1 as LNHDA and CDR2 as SQIVND (reference sequence). The CDR3 is made up of 13 amino acids. V shed 10 bases and J shed 0 bases, with 10 bases lying between them. The CDR3 here is CATAYHSGNTIYF. The DNA of the CDR3 is TGTGCCACGGCGTACCACTCTGGAAACACCATATATTTT.

CDR3 sequence: CASSYSRGSSYNEQFF. In DNA, the CDR3 is TGTGCCAGCAGTTACTCTCGCGGGAGCTCCTACAATGAGCAGTTCTTC. This sequence joins TRBV6-6 and TRBJ2-1; TRBD2 matches 7 bases. Germline loops: CDR1 MNHNY, CDR2 SVGAGI (reference sequence). After removal of 0 bases from V and 0 bases from J, the junction contained 2 bases not matched to a gene. This CDR3 contains 16 residues.

This clone was observed a handful of times. This chain connects TRBV5-4 to TRBJ1-2, with D hard to call. Trimming stripped 0 bases from V and 8 bases from J, with 8 bases between. CDR1 is SGHNT, CDR2 YYREEE, per germline (reference sequence). This CDR3 is 12 amino acids long. CDR3 amino acids: CASSLETNGYTF. The CDR3 coding sequence is TGTGCCAGCAGCTTGGAGACGAACGGCTACACCTTC.

The chain combines TRBV5-5 with TRBJ2-7; D not resolved. The CDR3 totals 12 residues. V lost 0 bases and J 4 bases, leaving 5 bases between the germline ends. Germline CDR1 SGHKS, CDR2 YYEKEE (reference sequence). In nucleotides, the CDR3 is TGTGCCAGCAGCTTGGGGGGATACGAGCAGTACTTC. Translated, it gives CASSLGGYEQYF.

In DNA form, the CDR3 reads TGTGCCAGCAGCTTGGTTCAGGCTGAAGCTTTCTTT. It encodes CASSLVQAEAFF. The chain links TRBV5-6 to TRBJ1-1, with D hard to call. Deletions cut 0 bases from V and 6 bases from J, with 6 bases between. Per the germline V gene, CDR1 is SGHDT and CDR2 is YYEEEE. The CDR3 is 12 amino acids.

The chain carries TRBV28 and TRBJ2-5; D perhaps matches TRBD1 (6 bases). The last part of the DNA fits TRBJ2-7 better; the J call may be wrong. CDR1 MDHEN and CDR2 SYDVKM come from the germline V gene. This CDR3 is 14 amino acids long. The DNA for the CDR3 is TGTGCCAGCAGCTATAACAGGGACTCCTACGAGCAGTACTTC. This encodes CASSYNRDSYEQYF.

The chain couples TRBV5-6 to TRBJ2-7, with 9 bases fitting TRBD2. V lost 0 bases to trimming and J lost 4 bases; unmatched junction nucleotides: 8. CDR1 SGHDT and CDR2 YYEEEE come from the germline V gene. This CDR3 contains 16 residues. Here the CDR3 reads CASSLASAGGTYEQYF. CDR3 sequence (DNA): TGTGCCAGCAGCTTGGCCTCAGCGGGAGGAACATACGAGCAGTACTTC. Looking up the rest from reference TRBV5-6 and TRBJ2-7 gives the full variable domain: DAGVTQSPTHLIKTRGQQVTLRCSPKSGHDTVSWYQQALGQGPQFIFQYYEEEERQRGNFPDRFSGHQFPNYSSELNVNALLLGDSALYLCASSLASAGGTYEQYFGPGTRLTVT.

The CDR3, as DNA: TGTGCCAGCAGGAAAACAGGGGATGGCTACACCTTC. As protein: CASRKTGDGYTF. V is TRBV27 and J is TRBJ1-2; 7 nucleotides agree with TRBD1. With V trimmed by 6 bases and J by 6 bases, 4 bases remained unmatched. This CDR3 contains 12 residues. Germline CDR1 reads MNHEY; CDR2 reads SMNVEV (reference sequence).

The chain has TRBV7-8 and TRBJ2-5; D may be TRBD2 (5 bases). The tail of the sequence fits TRBJ2-7 better, so the J call may be wrong. In germline, CDR1 is SGHVS, CDR2 FQNEAQ. The CDR3 is 16 amino acids. The chain's CDR3 is CASSLTSSFPNYEQYF. CDR3 DNA sequence: TGTGCCAGCAGCTTAACGTCTAGCTTCCCGAACTACGAGCAGTACTTC.

There are a few counts of this clone. This chain uses TRBV7-3 with TRBJ2-1; D is unclear. This CDR3 has 17 residues. In germline, CDR1 is SGHTA, CDR2 FQGTGA. The germline V and J ends were trimmed by 5 bases and 8 bases, with 25 bases remaining between them. CDR3 sequence reads: CASSQMGPGSLYDEQFF. CDR3 DNA sequence: TGTGCCAGCAGCCAGATGGGTCCAGGCTCACTTTACGATGAGCAGTTCTTC.

V and J are TRBV4-2 and TRBJ2-5, with 13 nucleotides matching TRBD2. The J call may not be correct, given that the DNA end is closer to TRBJ2-7. This CDR3 has 18 residues. The germline V gene has CDR1 LGHNA and CDR2 YNFKEQ. CDR3 nucleotides: TGTGCCAGCAGCCACCAGACTAGCGGGAGGCAAAGCTCCTACGAGCAGTACTTC. This sequence encodes CASSHQTSGRQSSYEQYF.

This chain connects TRBV28 to TRBJ2-1, with D maybe TRBD2 (5 bases). The CDR3 runs to 14 residues. CDR1 and CDR2 (germline): MDHEN, SYDVKM. V was clipped by 5 bases and J by 4 bases, with 12 bases between them. The DNA of the CDR3 is TGTGCCAGCAGTGCCCTACGGGGATACAATGAGCAGTTCTTC. Residues: CASSALRGYNEQFF.

The chain carries TRBV7-3 and TRBJ2-7; perhaps TRBD2 as D (7 bases). Germline V lookup: CDR1 SGHTA, CDR2 FQGTGA. V lost 2 bases to trimming and J lost 4 bases, with 12 bases between them. The CDR3 totals 14 residues. The CDR3 protein is CASSLGGGPYEQYF. CDR3 coding DNA: TGTGCCAGCAGCTTAGGCGGGGGCCCATACGAGCAGTACTTC. The full variable domain, with the rest looked up from reference TRBV7-3 and TRBJ2-7, is GAGVSQTPSNKVTEKGKYVELRCDPISGHTALYWYRQSLGQGPEFLIYFQGTGAADDSGLPNDRFFAVRPEGSVSTLKIQRTERGDSAVYLCASSLGGGPYEQYFGPGTRLTVT.

The chain couples TRBV29-1 to TRBJ2-7; D is unclear. CDR3 length: 14 amino acids. The germline CDR1 and CDR2 sequences are SQVTM and ANQGSEA. V gave up 3 bases and J gave up 1 base, with 13 bases separating them. The CDR3 DNA is TGCAGCGTTGAGTACACCCTGGGGTCCTACGAGCAGTACTTC. Amino acids: CSVEYTLGSYEQYF.